This T cell receptor (beta chain) was captured in a study of CD8 T cells in Susac syndrome. RNA was extracted with the RNeasy kit, and a quantity of roughly 0.5 to 1 ug was reverse transcribed using random hexamers. TCRdb reanalysed the immunoSEQ multiplex PCR reads using MiXCR and keeps one entry per CDR3 protein. The table lists roughly 250,000 distinct CDR3 sequences, almost 97% of them singletons. This clonotype was found a few times. This CDR3 is built from 13 residues. V was cut by 1 base and J by 0 bases, with 3 bases left in between. The diagnostic criteria were recently defined, and patients with Susac syndrome met them for definite or probable disease.

Specimen: CD4+ T cells from PBMCs. This clonotype originated in a human donor with Susac syndrome. The V gene is TRBV12-3 or TRBV12-4, the J gene TRBJ2-5; D unresolved. CDR3 in DNA: TGTGCCAGCAGTTTAGGCCACCAAGAGACCCAGTACTTC. Its protein product is CASSLGHQETQYF.